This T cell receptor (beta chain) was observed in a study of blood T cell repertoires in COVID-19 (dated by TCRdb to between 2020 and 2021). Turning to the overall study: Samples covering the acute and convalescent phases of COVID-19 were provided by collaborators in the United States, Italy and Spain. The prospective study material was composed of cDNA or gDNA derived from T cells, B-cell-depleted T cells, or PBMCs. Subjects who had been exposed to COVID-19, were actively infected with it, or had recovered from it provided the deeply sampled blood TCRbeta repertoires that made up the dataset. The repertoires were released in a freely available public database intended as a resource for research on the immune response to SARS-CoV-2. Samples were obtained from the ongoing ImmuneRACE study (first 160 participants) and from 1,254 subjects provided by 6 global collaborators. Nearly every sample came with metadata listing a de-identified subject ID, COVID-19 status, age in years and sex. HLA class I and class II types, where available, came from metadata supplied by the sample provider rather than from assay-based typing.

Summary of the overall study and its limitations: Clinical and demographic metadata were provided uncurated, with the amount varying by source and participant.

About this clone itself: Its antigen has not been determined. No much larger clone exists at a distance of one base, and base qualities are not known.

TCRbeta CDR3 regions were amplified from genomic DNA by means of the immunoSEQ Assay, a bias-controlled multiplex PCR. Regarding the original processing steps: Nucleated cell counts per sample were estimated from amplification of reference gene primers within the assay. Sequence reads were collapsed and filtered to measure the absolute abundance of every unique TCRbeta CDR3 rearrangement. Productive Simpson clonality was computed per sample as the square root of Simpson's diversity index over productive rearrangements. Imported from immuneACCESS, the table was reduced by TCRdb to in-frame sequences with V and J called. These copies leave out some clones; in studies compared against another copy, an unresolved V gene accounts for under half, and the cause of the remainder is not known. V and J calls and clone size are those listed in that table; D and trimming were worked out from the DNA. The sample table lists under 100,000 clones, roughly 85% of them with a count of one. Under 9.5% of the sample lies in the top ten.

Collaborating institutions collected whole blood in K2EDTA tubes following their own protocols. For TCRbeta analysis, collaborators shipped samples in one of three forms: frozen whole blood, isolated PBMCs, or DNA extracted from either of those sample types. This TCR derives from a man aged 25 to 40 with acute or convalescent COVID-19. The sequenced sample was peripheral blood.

The CDR3 reads as follows: CASSEEGGNQPQHF. The DNA reads as follows: TGCGCCAGCAGTGAGGAGGGGGGGAATCAGCCCCAGCATTTT. The chain couples TRBV10-2 to TRBJ1-5; possibly the D gene is TRBD1, per 6 matching bases. V loses 2 bases, J loses 4 bases, and the germline ends lie 9 bases apart. The germline V gene sets CDR1 to WSHSY and CDR2 to SAAADI. The CDR3 goes from the cysteine to the phenylalanine over 14 residues. The entry retains the CDR3 DNA only, 42 bases that are in frame from base 1.